This T cell receptor beta chain was recorded in a study of shared clonotypes between healthy human individuals. Study-wide results and limits: Read depth was anticipated to influence clonotype sharing among donors. Sampling covered blood only; tissue repertoires likely differ.

Libraries were prepared by immunoSEQ multiplex PCR; TCRdb keeps only in-frame clonotypes and omits some of them. The table includes about 2.2 million clones, roughly 91% detected once. The CDR3 runs to 17 residues. Germline values: CDR1 MNHEY, CDR2 SMNVEV (reference sequence). J gave up 7 bases and V 4 bases, and 14 bases lay outside the gene matches. Naive CD8 cells lacked CD45RO, underwent positive selection for CCR7 and left out terminally differentiated effector memory CD45RA+ cells. Only Caucasian adults living in Nashville, Tennessee made up the donor group. About this clone: Its antigen is unknown.

Sequenced: naive CD8+ T cells from PBMCs. The receptor comes from a man younger than 35 in good health. Some clones in this sample may be carry-over from other donors' samples. This chain connects TRBV27 to TRBJ2-1, with 9 bases matching TRBD2. CDR3: CASSSRPMAGGLNEQFF. The DNA for the CDR3 is TGTGCCAGCAGTTCGCGTCCTATGGCGGGAGGGCTAAATGAGCAGTTCTTC.